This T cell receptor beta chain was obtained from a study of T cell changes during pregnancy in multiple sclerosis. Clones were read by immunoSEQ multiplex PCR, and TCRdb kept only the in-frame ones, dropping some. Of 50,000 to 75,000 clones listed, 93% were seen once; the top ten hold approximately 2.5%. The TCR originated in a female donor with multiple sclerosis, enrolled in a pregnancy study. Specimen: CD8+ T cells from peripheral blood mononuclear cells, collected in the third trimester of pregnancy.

CDR3 nucleotides: TGTGCCAGCAGTTTATCTCCAGGCCAACACCTCGTAAGGGGGAGGGGAGGTGAAAAACTGTTTTTT. Translated: CASSLSPGQHLVRGRGGEKLFF. The rearrangement joins TRBV27 to TRBJ1-4; TRBD1 might be the D (6 bases). Germline lookup yields CDR1 MNHEY and CDR2 SMNVEV (reference sequence). The length of the CDR3 is 22 residues. Trimming cost V 0 bases and J 7 bases, with 33 bases left between them.